This paragraph covers one T cell receptor beta chain sequence. Its antigen is unknown. Some clones are missing from TCRdb's copy, which holds only in-frame ones; the method was immunoSEQ multiplex PCR. The sample shows about 130,000 clones, around nine tenths of them seen only once. The data were obtained in a study of T cell responses to AZD1222 COVID-19 vaccine. Whole-study findings and limits: Clonal diversity was possibly underestimated, and white British individuals and females predominated among donors. Seropositive status at baseline applied to only 5 to 7 AZD1222 recipients. Spike-specific TCR breadth rose after two AZD1222 doses, and depth rose as well.

The sequence came from an adult who received the AZD1222 COVID-19 vaccine. The sequences come from peripheral blood, collected 28 days after the second AZD1222 dose.

Here the CDR3 reads CASSNGQGGYQPQHF. The CDR3 coding sequence is TGTGCCAGCAGCAACGGACAGGGGGGATATCAGCCCCAGCATTTT. This chain joins TRBV7-9 and TRBJ1-5; the match to TRBD1 covers 10 bases. Germline CDR1 reads SEHNR; CDR2 reads FQNEAQ (reference sequence). The CDR3 loop spans 15 amino acids. Germline trimming cut 5 bases from V and 5 bases from J; bases unmatched to any gene: 6.